The 2 T cell receptor beta chains below all came from one sample that was sequenced in a study of CD8 T cells in ankylosing spondylitis. Whole-study results and caveats: A TCR beta motif made of several highly homologous variants seemed typical of ankylosing spondylitis blood.

These receptors' antigens are unknown. From the 5' RACE reads, TCRdb called clonotypes with MiXCR, one entry per CDR3 protein. This table holds about 220,000 distinct CDR3 sequences, approximately 20% found once. The sample comprised blood, either unsorted or a sorted T cell fraction (not recorded which). These receptor sequences come from a male donor with ankylosing spondylitis.

The rearrangement uses TRBV24-1 and TRBJ2-2; 8 nucleotides line up with TRBD2. Per germline, CDR1 KGHDR and CDR2 SFDVKD. After removal of 4 bases from V and 5 bases from J, the junction contained 8 bases not matched to a gene. This CDR3 is built from 16 residues. CDR3 DNA: TGTGCCACCAGTGACCTGCCCGGGAGGGAAACCGGGGAGCTGTTTTTT. This codes for CATSDLPGRETGELFF.

This clonotype was recorded a few times. A read error may produce the germline difference seen at one junction end. The chain has TRBV7-7 and TRBJ2-1, with D maybe TRBD1 (5 bases). CDR3 size: 16 residues. CDR1 and CDR2 (germline): SSHAT, FNYEAQ (reference sequence). This CDR3 reads CASSLSLGQGKNEQFF. In DNA, the CDR3 is TGTGCTAGCAGCTTATCGTTAGGGCAGGGTAAGAATGAGCAGTTCTTC.